This entry describes one TCR beta chain. In its sample, this clonotype was seen many times. Its antigen remains undetermined. Base qualities were left out, and no much larger clone turns up one base away. This entry comes from a study of T cells in Graves' hyperthyroidism and ophthalmopathy (dated by TCRdb to the late 2010s). In terms of the full investigation: Peripheral blood was sampled at the time of initial diagnosis, prior to any treatment. To identify TCR V-J signatures that set the groups apart, the researchers used a discovery cohort of about a hundred patients, made up of 40 to 45 with Graves' ophthalmopathy and 57 with stable Graves' hyperthyroidism. Prospective prediction of ophthalmopathy was tested in an independent validation cohort consisting of 18 hyperthyroidism patients and 15 to 17 patients who later progressed to ophthalmopathy. The 95 to 100 discovery patients were randomly divided into training and test sets at a 7:3 ratio. Thyroid tissue and blood T-cell repertoires from six Graves' hyperthyroidism patients were also compared in the study. After blood sampling, hyperthyroidism patients were treated with methimazole at a starting dose of 30 mg daily, and ophthalmopathy patients were treated with high-dose intravenous methylprednisolone. According to the paper, TCR Vbeta CDR3 sequencing was carried out on more than 120 peripheral blood samples, which came from under 50 ophthalmopathy, approximately 78 hyperthyroidism and approximately 17 progressor patients.

Trimming leaves V shorter by 9 bases and J shorter by 0 bases, with the junction holding 5 bases beyond the gene matches. The CDR3 has 14 amino acids, counting the end cysteine and phenylalanine. The DNA shown is the 42-base CDR3, in frame from base 1. Ophthalmopathy patients had moderately to severely active disease, Clinical Activity Score of at least 3, NOSPECS grade of at least 4, and duration under 3 months. Any patient with an uncontrolled infection, another autoimmune disease, pregnancy or lactation was excluded. Diagnoses were established on the basis of clinical symptoms, serum thyroxine and TRAb, thyroid ultrasound, and orbital computed tomography. PBMCs were isolated from more than 9 ml of fresh peripheral blood by Ficoll-Paque density gradient centrifugation. Trizol reagent was used to extract total RNA, and RNA quality was then checked on an Agilent 2100 Bioanalyzer. Amplification of TCR beta CDR3 regions was carried out from RNA transcripts. The TCR CDR3 was subjected to a first round of RT-PCR using the HTBI primer set and the Qiagen OneStep RT-PCR kit. Libraries were constructed in a second round of multiplex PCR, after which size selection and purification were performed. The libraries were sequenced on an Illumina HiSeq2000 using paired-end 100 bp reads. The authors processed their data as follows. SOAPnuke was used to process the raw data, with reads discarded if the reads contained adapters or uncalled bases, had a mean Phred below 15, or lacked an exact constant-primer or identifier match. High-quality paired reads were merged using COPE v1.2.5, and each unique nucleotide sequence was defined as a clonotype. Clonotypes were aligned to IMGT TRBV, TRBD and TRBJ reference segments using MiTCR v1.1. The analysis was restricted to V-J combinations with a frequency above 0.0001, which together covered around 99% of the repertoires. A TCS score was defined as the ratio between F50 (clonal expansion) and ExV (chaos), using BLOSUM62-based TCRdist between CDR3 peptides within each V-J. Welch's t-statistics and random forest reduced roughly 540 V-J features to 13, which were used in a naive Bayes classifier (R e1071). TCRdb trimmed public reads at Q25 via fastp, called clones via MiXCR and kept in-frame beta chains. Under each unique CDR3 protein, matching rows form one entry showing the most common genes and DNA. These V and J calls originate from TCRdb's pipeline instead of the authors' own analysis. Counted in this sample were around 530,000 distinct CDR3 sequences; approximately 17% of them appeared once. Clones ranked in the top ten supply 17% of the sample.

Points the paper makes about the study in general: Sample size was not statistically predetermined, and blinding of investigators to group allocation was not performed. In cross-validation, a model built on a 13 V-J signature told ophthalmopathy apart from stable hyperthyroidism with approximately 90% sensitivity and approximately 81% specificity, and in testing the same model reached 80%/75%. During validation, the model predicted progression to ophthalmopathy a median of around six months ahead of onset, with around 65% sensitivity and 72.22% specificity. Blood samples also contained most of the expanded thyroid clonotypes (frequency above 0.001), which suggests that blood repertoires may reflect thyroid immune responses.

The chain is made from TRBV12-3 or TRBV12-4 and TRBJ1-5, with 7 central nucleotides matching TRBD1. Sequencing was performed on blood. The clonotype was recovered from a woman aged 18-29 years with Graves' ophthalmopathy. The DNA sequence is given as TGTGCCAGTCGACAGGGCAATAGCAATCAGCCCCAGCATTTT. The resulting protein is CASRQGNSNQPQHF.